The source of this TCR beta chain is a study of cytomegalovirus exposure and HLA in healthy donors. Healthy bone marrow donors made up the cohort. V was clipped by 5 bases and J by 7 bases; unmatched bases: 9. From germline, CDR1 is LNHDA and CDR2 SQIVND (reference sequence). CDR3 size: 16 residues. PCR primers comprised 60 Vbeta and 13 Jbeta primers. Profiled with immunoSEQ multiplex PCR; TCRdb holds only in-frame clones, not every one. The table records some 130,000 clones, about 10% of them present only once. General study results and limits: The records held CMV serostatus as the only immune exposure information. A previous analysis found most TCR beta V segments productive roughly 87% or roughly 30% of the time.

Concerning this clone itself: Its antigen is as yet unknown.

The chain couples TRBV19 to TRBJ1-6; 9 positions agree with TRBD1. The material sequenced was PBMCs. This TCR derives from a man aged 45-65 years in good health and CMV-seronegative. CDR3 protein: CASSLHRGRGNSPLHF. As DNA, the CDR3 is TGTGCCAGTAGTCTACACAGGGGGCGAGGGAATTCACCCCTCCACTTT.